The clone carrying this T cell receptor (beta chain) was detected a few times. Its target is not known. V was pared by 4 bases and J by 5 bases, with 17 bases between. The CDR3 loop spans 15 amino acids. From germline, CDR1 is ENHRY and CDR2 SYGVKD. The data belong to a study of T cell repertoires in cytomegalovirus infection. Study in general: Both a matching HLA type and CMV infection were indicated by public TCR beta signatures.

Via MiXCR, TCRdb re-called the reads, giving one row per CDR3 protein. This sample has 110,000 or so distinct CDR3 sequences, with about 33% found just once. The study's findings and limits: The ex vivo response was dominated by HLA-C-restricted CMV-specific TCR beta clonotypes. Totalled public TCR beta family frequency picked out people who carried CMV plus the relevant HLA.

The chain is built from TRBV10-3 and TRBJ1-1; tentatively, D is TRBD1 (5 bases). The sample was CD8+ T cells from cultured PBMCs, taken from culture after CMV antigen stimulation. This TCR came from a human donor in good health (CMV status not recorded). Some clones in this sample may be carry-over from other donors' samples. The CDR3 sequence is CAISVTGAGPTEAFF. In DNA, the CDR3 is TGTGCCATCAGTGTGACTGGGGCTGGTCCAACTGAAGCTTTCTTT.